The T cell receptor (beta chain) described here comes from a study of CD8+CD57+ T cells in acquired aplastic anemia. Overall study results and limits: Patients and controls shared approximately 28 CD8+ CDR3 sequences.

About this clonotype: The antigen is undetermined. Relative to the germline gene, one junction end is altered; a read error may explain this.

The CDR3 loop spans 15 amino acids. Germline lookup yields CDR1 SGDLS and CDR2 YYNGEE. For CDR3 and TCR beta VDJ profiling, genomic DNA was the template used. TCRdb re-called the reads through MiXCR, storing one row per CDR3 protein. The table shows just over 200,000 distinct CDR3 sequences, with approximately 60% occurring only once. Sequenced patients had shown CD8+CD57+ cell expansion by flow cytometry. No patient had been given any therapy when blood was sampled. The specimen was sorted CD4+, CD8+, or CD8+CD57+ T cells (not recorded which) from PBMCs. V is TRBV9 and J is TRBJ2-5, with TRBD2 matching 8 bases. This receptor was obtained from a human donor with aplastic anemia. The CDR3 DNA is TGCGCCAGCAGCTTGGCGGGGGGAGGGATCGAGACCCAGTACTTC. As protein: CASSLAGGGIETQYF.